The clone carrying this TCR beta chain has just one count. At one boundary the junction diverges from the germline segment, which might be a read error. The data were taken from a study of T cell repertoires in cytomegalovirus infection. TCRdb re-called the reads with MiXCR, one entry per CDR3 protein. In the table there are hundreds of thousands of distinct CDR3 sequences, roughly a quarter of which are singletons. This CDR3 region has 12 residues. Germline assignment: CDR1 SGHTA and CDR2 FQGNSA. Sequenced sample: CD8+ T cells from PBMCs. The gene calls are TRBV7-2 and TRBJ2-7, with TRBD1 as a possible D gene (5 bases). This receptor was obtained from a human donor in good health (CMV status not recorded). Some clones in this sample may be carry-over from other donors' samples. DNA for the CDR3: TGTGTCAGCAGCCTTGACAGCTACGAGCAGTACTTC. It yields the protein CVSSLDSYEQYF.